The 4 T cell receptor beta chains given below trace back to one sample, sequenced in a study of CD8+ T cells in alopecia areata. Treatment denoted: oral pan-JAK inhibitor, 5-10 mg twice daily. Reverse transcribed after extraction, RNA yielded cDNA as the sequencing template. The repertoire was sequenced with immunoSEQ multiplex PCR; TCRdb's copy has only in-frame clones and lacks some. The repertoire holds roughly 190,000 clones, more than 50% seen once, with approximately 0.93% in the top ten. This specimen was CD4+ T cells sorted from blood, taken at week 24, from a patient treated with tofacitinib. Source of these receptors: a human donor with alopecia areata.

The chain combines TRBV7-2 with TRBJ2-3, with 8 bases that match TRBD1. This CDR3 comprises 17 residues. Germline-derived CDR1 and CDR2 are SGHTA and FQGNSA. The J segment lost 6 bases and the V segment lost 2 bases, leaving 13 bases of the junction unmatched. CDR3 sequence reads: CASSLTFGQGAMDTQYF. The CDR3 bases are TGTGCCAGCAGCTTAACTTTTGGGCAGGGGGCGATGGATACGCAGTATTTT.

This clone was counted at least ten times. The chain couples TRBV10-3 to TRBJ2-6; D is unclear. This CDR3 is 15 amino acids long. Trimming left V 10 bases short and J 0 bases short, with 13 bases between. Germline loops: CDR1 ENHRY, CDR2 SYGVKD. CDR3 sequence reads: CATQKVPSGANVLTF. CDR3 nucleotides: TGTGCCACCCAGAAGGTCCCCTCTGGGGCCAACGTCCTGACTTTC.

The rearrangement joins TRBV25-1 to TRBJ2-7, with TRBD1 matching 9 bases. CDR3 length: 15 amino acids. Looked up from germline, CDR1 is MGHDK and CDR2 is SYGVNS. With 0 bases clipped from V and 5 bases from J, the junction kept 5 bases outside the gene matches. The CDR3 loop is CASSEYGTGFNEQYF. CDR3 DNA: TGTGCCAGCAGTGAATATGGGACAGGGTTCAACGAGCAGTACTTC.

Concerning this clone: Other DNA sequences of this sample code for an identical CDR3. This chain joins TRBV5-6 and TRBJ2-5, with D possibly TRBD2 on 6 matching bases. The CDR3 runs 17 residues. Looked up from germline, CDR1 is SGHDT and CDR2 is YYEEEE. V shed 4 bases and J shed 4 bases, with 23 bases lying between them. The CDR3 is CASSPLEASAFPETQYF. The CDR3 coding sequence is TGTGCCAGCAGCCCGTTGGAGGCTAGCGCGTTCCCAGAGACCCAGTACTTC.